A single sample is the source of the 28 T cell receptor beta chains below, sequenced in a study of OX40 agonist ivuxolimab in advanced cancers. Generated by immunoSEQ multiplex PCR, the TCRdb table keeps only in-frame clones and is missing some. The sample includes about 57,000 clones, over 80% of them seen just once. This material consisted of CD4+ or CD8+ T cells sorted from blood, taken in a trial of the OX40 agonist ivuxolimab. The origin of the receptors is an adult with an advanced solid tumor such as melanoma, head and neck, liver or kidney cancer.

This chain connects TRBV9 to TRBJ2-3; 9 nucleotides agree with TRBD2. V lost 0 bases to trimming and J lost 5 bases; unmatched junction nucleotides: 7. The CDR3 is 16 residues long. Germline CDR1 SGDLS, CDR2 YYNGEE. CDR3 sequence: CASSVVGSGGLDTQYF. In DNA form, the CDR3 reads TGTGCCAGCAGCGTAGTAGGTAGCGGGGGACTAGATACGCAGTATTTT.

This clone showed up just once. The chain carries TRBV21-1 and TRBJ2-5; TRBD2 was called by the table and not checked on the DNA. TRBJ2-7 explains the end of the DNA better; the J call may be wrong. TRBV21-1 represents a pseudogene. The CDR3 length is 17 residues. CDR3 DNA sequence: TGTGCCAGCAGCAAAGCGAGCCCAGACCTTCAGGACTACGAGCAGTACTTC. Its translation: CASSKASPDLQDYEQYF.

The chain is built from TRBV5-6 and TRBJ1-4; weak D call: TRBD1 (6 bases). V was clipped by 2 bases and J by 7 bases, with 12 bases between them. CDR1 and CDR2 (germline): SGHDT, YYEEEE. The CDR3 is 14 residues long. CDR3 in amino acids: CASSFRTGSEKLFF. The CDR3 DNA sequence: TGTGCCAGCAGCTTCAGAACAGGGAGTGAAAAACTGTTTTTT.

This clone was counted a few times. The chain uses TRBV2 and TRBJ1-2; D uncertain. Trimming removed 4 bases from V and 4 bases from J, with 7 bases in between. This CDR3 is 12 amino acids long. CDR1 and CDR2 (germline): SNHLY, FYNNEI. CDR3 sequence: CASSATSYGYTF. CDR3 in DNA: TGTGCCAGCAGTGCCACTAGCTATGGCTACACCTTC.

The gene calls are TRBV5-1 and TRBJ2-5; maybe TRBD1 (6 bases). The CDR3 totals 15 residues. Germline CDR1 is SGHRS and CDR2 is YFSETQ. V was pared by 4 bases and J by 2 bases, with 15 bases between. In DNA form, the CDR3 reads TGCGCCAGCAGCCGAACGGACAGATCTCAAGAGACCCAGTACTTC. Translating it yields CASSRTDRSQETQYF.

The chain uses TRBV2 and TRBJ2-7; 11 nucleotides line up with TRBD2. Germline values: CDR1 SNHLY, CDR2 FYNNEI. The trim removed 6 bases at V and 4 bases at J, leaving 5 bases unmatched. The CDR3 is 14 residues long. CDR3: CASRRLAGTYEQYF. DNA of the CDR3: TGTGCCAGCAGAAGACTAGCGGGAACGTACGAGCAGTACTTC.

The chain combines TRBV7-9 with TRBJ2-3; 7 nucleotides line up with TRBD2. Germline CDR1 SEHNR, CDR2 FQNEAQ (reference sequence). This CDR3 region has 14 residues. The V segment lost 1 base and the J segment 6 bases; nucleotides outside the gene matches: 4. This chain's CDR3 is CASSLGTREDTQYF. CDR3 bases: TGTGCCAGCAGCTTAGGGACTAGAGAGGATACGCAGTATTTT.

The chain couples TRBV5-4 to TRBJ1-4; 10 nucleotides align to TRBD1. The CDR3 runs to 14 residues. CDR1 SGHNT and CDR2 YYREEE come from the germline V gene (reference sequence). The V segment lost 4 bases and the J segment 5 bases; nucleotides outside the gene matches: 2. CDR3 residues: CASSLGQGNEKLFF. In nucleotides, the CDR3 is TGTGCCAGCAGCCTGGGACAGGGGAATGAAAAACTGTTTTTT.

V and J are TRBV11-2 and TRBJ2-7, with a tentative D call TRBD2 (5 bases). Trimming cost V 2 bases and J 0 bases, with 8 bases left between them. The CDR3 has 14 amino acids. Germline values: CDR1 SGHAT, CDR2 FQNNGV. In nucleotides, the CDR3 is TGTGCCAGCAGCTTACGGGGAGTCTCCTACGAGCAGTACTTC. It translates to CASSLRGVSYEQYF.

This clone was recorded a few times. This sequence joins TRBV2 and TRBJ2-7; D is possibly TRBD1 or TRBD2 (6 bases each). Germline V CDR1 and CDR2: SNHLY, FYNNEI. The V end was cut by 4 bases, the J end by 5 bases, with 12 bases between. CDR3 length: 13 residues. In DNA, the CDR3 is TGTGCCAGCAGTGTCGGGGGCAGCGACGAGCAGTACTTC. Translated: CASSVGGSDEQYF.

The rearrangement uses TRBV12-5 and TRBJ2-3; TRBD2 might be the D (7 bases). Germline loops: CDR1 LGHNT, CDR2 FRNRAP. V dropped 11 bases and J dropped 2 bases, with 29 bases sitting between them. CDR3 length equals 18 residues. CDR3 sequence reads: CALPFTRWRGPYTDTQYF. CDR3 in DNA: TGTGCTCTCCCCTTTACAAGGTGGCGGGGGCCCTACACAGATACGCAGTATTTT.

The rearrangement links TRBV27 to TRBJ2-1, with TRBD2 matching 9 bases. Germline V gives CDR1 MNHEY, CDR2 SMNVEV (reference sequence). With 5 bases clipped from V and 0 bases from J, the junction kept 2 bases outside the gene matches. This CDR3 is built from 15 residues. As DNA, the CDR3 is TGTGCCAGCAGTATTAGCGGGAGCTCCTACAATGAGCAGTTCTTC. Translated: CASSISGSSYNEQFF.

The CDR3 DNA sequence: TGTGCCAGCAGTGGGGACAGGGAGCAGCCCCAGCATTTT. Protein sequence: CASSGDREQPQHF. The chain employs TRBV2 and TRBJ1-5; the match to TRBD1 covers 9 bases. With V trimmed by 4 bases and J by 7 bases, 2 bases remained unmatched. Germline V gene data show CDR1 as SNHLY and CDR2 as FYNNEI. The CDR3 loop spans 13 amino acids.

V is TRBV27 and J is TRBJ2-3, with D perhaps TRBD2 (6 bases). The CDR3 totals 13 residues. From germline, CDR1 is MNHEY and CDR2 SMNVEV (reference sequence). V was trimmed by 4 bases and J by 4 bases, leaving 9 bases between them. Written as DNA, the CDR3 is TGTGCCAGCAGTTATGGCGGGGCAGATACGCAGTATTTT. This codes for CASSYGGADTQYF.

This rearrangement joins TRBV5-1 to TRBJ2-2; the match to TRBD2 covers 12 bases. Germline trimming cut 4 bases from V and 0 bases from J; bases unmatched to any gene: 10. CDR3 length: 19 amino acids. CDR1 and CDR2 from the germline V gene are SGHRS and YFSETQ. DNA of the CDR3: TGCGCCAGCAGCCCTGGACTAGCGGGAATCCCGACGAACACCGGGGAGCTGTTTTTT. This translates into CASSPGLAGIPTNTGELFF.

This clone was counted only a few times. The chain is built from TRBV4-1 and TRBJ2-7; D perhaps matches TRBD1 (6 bases). CDR3 length equals 14 residues. The germline V gene has CDR1 MGHRA and CDR2 YSYEKL. Trimming removed 3 bases at V and 4 bases at J, with 13 bases between. CDR3 nucleotide sequence: TGCGCCAGCAGCCAGGAACCAGGACAGTACGAGCAGTACTTC. Translated, it gives CASSQEPGQYEQYF.

This clone was counted a single time. The chain has TRBV9 and TRBJ1-1, with 9 bases that match TRBD1. Looked up from germline, CDR1 is SGDLS and CDR2 is YYNGEE. The CDR3 consists of 14 residues. V was pared by 4 bases and J by 12 bases, with 13 bases of the junction left unmatched. The CDR3 protein is CASSLIPGQGRTFF. CDR3 bases: TGTGCCAGCAGCCTAATTCCGGGACAGGGTCGGACTTTCTTT.

The V and J genes are TRBV2 and TRBJ2-7, with 10 bases identical to TRBD1. Germline CDR1 reads SNHLY; CDR2 reads FYNNEI. The CDR3 spans 15 residues. V was clipped by 4 bases and J by 3 bases; unmatched bases: 6. The chain's CDR3 is CASSGRDRGHYEQYF. The CDR3 DNA sequence: TGTGCCAGCAGTGGTAGGGACAGGGGCCACTACGAGCAGTACTTC.

As to this clone: Other nucleotide sequences in the sample specify the same CDR3. The chain combines TRBV13 with TRBJ2-7; D is uncertain. Trimming cost V 4 bases and J 7 bases, with 8 bases left between them. The CDR3 consists of 11 residues. Germline-derived CDR1 and CDR2 are PRHDT and FYEKMQ (reference sequence). DNA for the CDR3: TGTGCCAGCAGCTCGGTCTCGGAGCAGTACTTC. As protein: CASSSVSEQYF.

In its sample, this clone was seen a few times. The gene calls are TRBV2 and TRBJ1-6; D ambiguous. Germline CDR1 is SNHLY and CDR2 is FYNNEI. The CDR3 runs 13 residues. Deletions cut 10 bases from V and 4 bases from J, with 11 bases between. CDR3 sequence (DNA): TGTGCCACCATGGACGGGTATAATTCACCCCTCCACTTT. Translated, it gives CATMDGYNSPLHF.

The rearrangement uses TRBV10-2 and TRBJ1-1; tentative D call: TRBD1 (6 bases). The CDR3 runs 13 residues. Trimming pared 0 bases from V and 9 bases from J, leaving 11 bases between. Per germline, CDR1 WSHSY and CDR2 SAAADI. CDR3 residues: CASSESIGGQAFF. In DNA form, the CDR3 reads TGCGCCAGCAGTGAGTCGATAGGGGGGCAAGCTTTCTTT.

This clone was counted between two and nine times. The CDR3 reads CASSLETDQPQHF. The CDR3 DNA sequence: TGTGCCAGCAGCTTAGAAACAGATCAGCCCCAGCATTTT. This rearrangement joins TRBV7-9 to TRBJ1-5; D gene unclear. This CDR3 has 13 residues. Per the germline V gene, CDR1 is SEHNR and CDR2 is FQNEAQ (reference sequence). Trimming shortened V by 1 base and J by 5 bases, and 6 bases separated the two germline ends.

This clone was counted once. The chain links TRBV16 to TRBJ2-7, with D perhaps given as TRBD1 or TRBD2 (5 bases each). Germline V gene lookup returns CDR1 KGHSY and CDR2 FQNENV. Trimming removed 0 bases from V and 6 bases from J, with 9 bases in between. There are 13 residues in the CDR3. CDR3 amino acids: CASSQSAGAEQYF. DNA of the CDR3: TGTGCCAGCAGCCAATCCGCCGGGGCCGAGCAGTACTTC.

The gene calls are TRBV6-5 and TRBJ2-5; TRBD2 agrees at 7 bases. Germline V gene sequence: CDR1 MNHEY, CDR2 SVGAGI. The CDR3 loop spans 15 amino acids. V lost 6 bases to trimming and J lost 0 bases; unmatched junction nucleotides: 7. The CDR3 DNA reads as TGTGCCAGCAGAACGGGGCGGGAGCACCAAGAGACCCAGTACTTC. Amino acid sequence: CASRTGREHQETQYF.

The gene calls are TRBV30 and TRBJ2-1, with D possibly TRBD2 on 6 matching bases. CDR3 size: 13 residues. Germline assignment: CDR1 GTSNPN and CDR2 SVGIG (reference sequence). The CDR3 region has the DNA TGTGGTCGTGGAGGGAGCCGTAGCAATGAGCAGTTCTTC. Translating gives CGRGGSRSNEQFF.

The chain's CDR3 is CASKVGLVNEQFF. CDR3 sequence (DNA): TGTGCCAGCAAGGTTGGACTAGTCAATGAGCAGTTCTTC. The chain joins TRBV2 to TRBJ2-1; TRBD2 aligns across 7 bases. Trimming removed 7 bases from V and 6 bases from J; junction bases left unmatched: 6. CDR1 is SNHLY, CDR2 FYNNEI, per germline. CDR3 size: 13 residues.

The chain links TRBV5-1 to TRBJ2-3; 10 bases map to TRBD2. CDR1 is SGHRS and CDR2 is YFSETQ in the germline V gene. This CDR3 has 17 amino acids. J gave up 1 base and V 2 bases, and 7 bases lay outside the gene matches. The CDR3 DNA reads TGCGCCAGCAGCTTAGGGACCGGGACTAGCGGCACAGATACGCAGTATTTT. Its translation is CASSLGTGTSGTDTQYF.

The genes are TRBV2 and TRBJ1-3, with 10 bases lining up with TRBD1. V gave up 8 bases and J gave up 4 bases; unmatched junction bases: 8. CDR1 is SNHLY, CDR2 FYNNEI, per germline. The CDR3 has 15 residues. This chain's CDR3 is CASSGQGFFGNTIYF. The CDR3 DNA follows: TGTGCCAGCTCGGGACAGGGGTTCTTCGGAAACACCATATATTTT.